This T cell receptor beta chain is drawn from a study of Ad26.COV2.S vaccination and SARS-CoV-2 variants (dated by TCRdb to the early 2020s). Describing the broader study: Donors in the vaccine arm were drawn from COV1001, a multicentre, randomized, double-blind, placebo-controlled phase I-IIa trial testing Ad26.COV2.S in healthy adults. Trial participants were randomized into five groups of five, in which low-dose or high-dose Ad26.COV2.S was given once or twice, or placebo was given on both occasions. Ad26.COV2.S was administered intramuscularly at a dose of 5x10^10 or 1x10^11 viral particles, either as one shot or as two shots given 56 days apart. A total of 32 samples were included in the TCR-sequenced set, comprising around 19 Ad26.COV2.S vaccine recipients, 5 placebo recipients and 8 SARS-CoV-2 convalescent individuals. Sequencing of the TCRbeta repertoire served to evaluate the specificity and breadth of SARS-CoV-2-reactive T cell receptors following Ad26.COV2.S vaccination. Investigators remained blinded to trial group allocation during experiments and outcome assessment. What the authors observed across the whole study: It was noted by the authors that total T cell responses may have been underestimated by the TCR breadth and depth analyses. After vaccination, spike-specific CD8+ and CD4+ T cell responses were reported to show substantial breadth. The study was not powered to compare responses between vaccine doses or regimens. Vaccine and placebo recipients had similar non-spike TCR breadth, a finding consistent with the vaccine containing only spike. Compared with placebo recipients, Ad26.COV2.S recipients showed higher spike-specific TCR breadth (P = 0.0014).

The immunoSEQ Assay was used to sequence TCRbeta CDR3 regions. After extraction, genomic DNA underwent amplification by bias-controlled multiplex PCR, followed by high-throughput sequencing. The original pipeline was this. Collapsing and filtering of sequences were performed to quantify the absolute abundance of each unique TCRbeta CDR3 region. T cell fraction was estimated by normalizing TCRbeta template counts to usable DNA, with usable DNA measured through amplification of reference genes found in all nucleated cells. Repertoire TCRs were annotated as SARS-CoV-2-specific when V gene, CDR3 amino acid sequence and J gene were exactly matched to a known reactive TCR set. MIRA supplied the reference SARS-CoV-2 TCR set, which was filtered for enrichment in COVID-19-positive ImmuneCODE repertoires so that public or cross-reactive TCRs were removed. Drawing on the MIRA antigens, annotated TCRs were analysed further at the level of specific ORF or position within ORF. Depth was the summed frequency of annotated unique rearrangements, while breadth was defined as annotated unique rearrangements over total unique productive rearrangements. Group comparisons of TCR breadth used two-sided Wilcoxon rank-sum tests. The source is immuneACCESS, and TCRdb retained only in-frame sequences with V and J called. Part of the clones is not carried over; for the studies checked, unresolved V genes explain less than half of this, and the remainder is unexplained. The V and J calls and the clone size are those of that table, but D and trimming were determined from the DNA. In all, the sample holds approximately 300,000 clones, and just over 85% of those were seen once. The biggest ten clones account for 1.9% of the sample.

The treatment or condition label here, explained by the study, means: roughly 19 received Ad26.COV2.S at low or high dose, single or two shots; a few received placebo; per-sample allocation not given. For vaccine and placebo recipients, the sequenced repertoires came from samples collected on day 63 after the first injection. Cohort 1b enrolled 20 to 30 adults aged 18-55 years at a single site in Boston, USA, between 29 July and 7 August 2020. Ad26.COV2.S consisted of a replication-incompetent adenovirus type 26 vector by which a prefusion-stabilized SARS-CoV-2 spike protein from the original Wuhan strain was expressed. A word on this clone: What this receptor recognizes is not known. Base qualities are not provided; no much larger clone lies one nucleotide away.

The germline V gene provides CDR1 LGHNA and CDR2 YSLEER. V drops 3 bases and J drops 8 bases, leaving 21 bases in between. Taken from cysteine to phenylalanine, the CDR3 has 16 residues. The read is trimmed to its CDR3 DNA, 48 bases read in frame from base 1. The material sequenced was peripheral blood, taken in a trial of Ad26.COV2.S vaccine versus placebo. The chain uses TRBV4-3 and TRBJ2-3; D gene: possibly TRBD2, on 5 matching bases. The source is a person between 18 and 65 years old who received the Ad26.COV2.S COVID-19 vaccine or a placebo. The nucleotide sequence reads as follows: TGCGCCAGCAGCCAGGAACTAGTACCCGGTCCCGGTACGCAGTATTTT. This encodes CASSQELVPGPGTQYF.